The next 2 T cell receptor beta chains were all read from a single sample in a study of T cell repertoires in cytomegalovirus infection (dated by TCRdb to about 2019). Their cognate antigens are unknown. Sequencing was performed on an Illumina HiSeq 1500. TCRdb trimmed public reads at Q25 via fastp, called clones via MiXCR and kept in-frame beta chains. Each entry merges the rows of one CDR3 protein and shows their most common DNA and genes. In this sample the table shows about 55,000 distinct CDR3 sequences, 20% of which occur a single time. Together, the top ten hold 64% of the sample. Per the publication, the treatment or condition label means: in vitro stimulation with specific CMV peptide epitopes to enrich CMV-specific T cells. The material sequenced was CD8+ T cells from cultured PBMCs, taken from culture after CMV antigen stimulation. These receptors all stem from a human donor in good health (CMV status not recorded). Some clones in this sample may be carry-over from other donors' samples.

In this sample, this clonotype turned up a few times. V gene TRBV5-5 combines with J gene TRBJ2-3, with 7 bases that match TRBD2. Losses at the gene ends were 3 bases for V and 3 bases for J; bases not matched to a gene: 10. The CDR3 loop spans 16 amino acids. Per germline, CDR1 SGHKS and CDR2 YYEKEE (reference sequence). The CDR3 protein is CASSYRTGGGTDTQYF. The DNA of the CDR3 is TGTGCCAGCAGCTATCGGACGGGAGGAGGGACAGATACGCAGTATTTT.

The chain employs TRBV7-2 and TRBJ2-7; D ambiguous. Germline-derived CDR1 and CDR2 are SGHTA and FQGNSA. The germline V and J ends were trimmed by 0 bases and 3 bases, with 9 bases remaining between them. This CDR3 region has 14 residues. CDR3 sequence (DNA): TGTGCCAGCAGCTTAGCGCCTGAGAGCTACGAGCAGTACTTC. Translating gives CASSLAPESYEQYF.